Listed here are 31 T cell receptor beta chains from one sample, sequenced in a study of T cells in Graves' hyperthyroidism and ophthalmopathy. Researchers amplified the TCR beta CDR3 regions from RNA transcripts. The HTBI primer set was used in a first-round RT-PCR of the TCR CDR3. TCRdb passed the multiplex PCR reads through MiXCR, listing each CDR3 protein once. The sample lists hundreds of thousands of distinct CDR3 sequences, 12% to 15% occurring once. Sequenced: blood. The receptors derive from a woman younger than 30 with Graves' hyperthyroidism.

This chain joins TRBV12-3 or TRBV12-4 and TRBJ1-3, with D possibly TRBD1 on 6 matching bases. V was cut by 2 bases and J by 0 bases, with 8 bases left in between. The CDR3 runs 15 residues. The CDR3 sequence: CASSLRTASGNTIYF. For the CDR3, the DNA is TGTGCCAGCAGTTTAAGGACAGCCTCTGGAAACACCATATATTTT.

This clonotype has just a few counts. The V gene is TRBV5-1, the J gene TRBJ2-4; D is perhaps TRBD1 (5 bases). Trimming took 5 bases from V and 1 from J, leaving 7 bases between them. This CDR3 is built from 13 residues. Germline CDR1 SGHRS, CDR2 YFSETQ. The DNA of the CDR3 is TGCGCCAGCAGGGCAGGGGCCAAAAACATTCAGTACTTC. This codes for CASRAGAKNIQYF.

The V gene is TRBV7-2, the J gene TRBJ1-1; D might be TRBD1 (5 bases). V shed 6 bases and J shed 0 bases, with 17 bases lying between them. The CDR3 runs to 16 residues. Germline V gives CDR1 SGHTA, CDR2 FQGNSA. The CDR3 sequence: CASRIPYRMMNTEAFF. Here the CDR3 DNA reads TGTGCCAGCAGAATCCCGTACAGGATGATGAACACTGAAGCTTTCTTT.

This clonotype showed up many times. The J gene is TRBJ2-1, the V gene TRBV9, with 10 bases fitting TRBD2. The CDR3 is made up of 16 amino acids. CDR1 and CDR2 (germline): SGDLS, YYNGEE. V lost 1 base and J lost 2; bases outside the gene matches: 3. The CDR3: CASSVRGLAAYNEQFF. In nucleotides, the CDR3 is TGTGCCAGCAGCGTACGAGGACTAGCGGCCTACAATGAGCAGTTCTTC. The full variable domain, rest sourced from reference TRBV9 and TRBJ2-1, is DSGVTQTPKHLITATGQRVTLRCSPRSGDLSVYWYQQSLDQGLQFLIQYYNGEERAKGNILERFSAQQFPDLHSELNLSSLELGDSALYFCASSVRGLAAYNEQFFGPGTRLTVL.

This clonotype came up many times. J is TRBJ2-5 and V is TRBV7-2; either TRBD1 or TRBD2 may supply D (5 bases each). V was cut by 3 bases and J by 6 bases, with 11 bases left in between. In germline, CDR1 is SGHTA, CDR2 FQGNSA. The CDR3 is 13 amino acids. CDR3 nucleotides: TGTGCCAGCAGCTTGGCAGGGACGAAGACCCAGTACTTC. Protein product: CASSLAGTKTQYF.

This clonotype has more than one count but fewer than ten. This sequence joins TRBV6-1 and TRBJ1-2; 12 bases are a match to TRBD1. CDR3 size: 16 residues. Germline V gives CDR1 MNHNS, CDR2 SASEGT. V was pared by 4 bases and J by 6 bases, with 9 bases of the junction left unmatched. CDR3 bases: TGTGCCAGCAGTGGCCCCGGTGGGACAGGGGGCCATGGCTACACCTTC. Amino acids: CASSGPGGTGGHGYTF.

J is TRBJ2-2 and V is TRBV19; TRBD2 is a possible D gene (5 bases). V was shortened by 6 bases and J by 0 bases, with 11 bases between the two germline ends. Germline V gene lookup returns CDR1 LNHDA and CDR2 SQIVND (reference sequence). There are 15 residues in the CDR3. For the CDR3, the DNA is TGTGCCAGTAGGATCGAGGGTACGAACACCGGGGAGCTGTTTTTT. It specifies CASRIEGTNTGELFF.

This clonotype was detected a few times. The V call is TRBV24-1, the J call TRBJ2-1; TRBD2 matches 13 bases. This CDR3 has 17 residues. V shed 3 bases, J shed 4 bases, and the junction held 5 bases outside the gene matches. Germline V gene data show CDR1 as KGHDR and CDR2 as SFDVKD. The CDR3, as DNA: TGTGCCACCAGTGATCCCTGGACTAGCGGGAGTTACAATGAGCAGTTCTTC. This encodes CATSDPWTSGSYNEQFF.

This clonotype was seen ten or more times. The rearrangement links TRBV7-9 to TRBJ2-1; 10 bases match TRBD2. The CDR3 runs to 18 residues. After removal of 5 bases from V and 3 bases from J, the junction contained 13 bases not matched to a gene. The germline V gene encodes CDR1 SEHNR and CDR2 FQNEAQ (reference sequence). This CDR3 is CASSDWTSGGLNYNEQFF. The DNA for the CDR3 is TGTGCCAGCAGCGACTGGACTAGCGGAGGCCTTAACTACAATGAGCAGTTCTTC.

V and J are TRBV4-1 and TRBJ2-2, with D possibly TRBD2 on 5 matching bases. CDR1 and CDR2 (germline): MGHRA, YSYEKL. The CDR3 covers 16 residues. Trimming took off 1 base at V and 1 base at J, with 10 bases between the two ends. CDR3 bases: TGCGCCAGCAGCCAAGTACTAGACGGGAACACCGGGGAGCTGTTTTTT. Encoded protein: CASSQVLDGNTGELFF.

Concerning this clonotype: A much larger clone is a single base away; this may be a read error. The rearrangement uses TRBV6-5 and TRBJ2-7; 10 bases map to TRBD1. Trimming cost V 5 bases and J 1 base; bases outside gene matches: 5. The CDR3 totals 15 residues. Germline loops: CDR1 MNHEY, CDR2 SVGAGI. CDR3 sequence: CASSHRDRGSYEQYF. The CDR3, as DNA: TGTGCCAGCAGTCACCGGGACAGGGGATCCTACGAGCAGTACTTC.

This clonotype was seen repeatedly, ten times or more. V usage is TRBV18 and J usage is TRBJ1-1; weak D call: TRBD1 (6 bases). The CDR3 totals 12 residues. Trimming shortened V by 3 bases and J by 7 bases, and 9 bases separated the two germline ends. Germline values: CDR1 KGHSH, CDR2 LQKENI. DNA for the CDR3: TGTGCCAGCTCACCTCGGACAGTTGAAGCTTTCTTT. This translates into CASSPRTVEAFF. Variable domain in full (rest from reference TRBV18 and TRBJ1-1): NAGVMQNPRHLVRRRGQEARLRCSPMKGHSHVYWYRQLPEEGLKFMVYLQKENIIDESGMPKERFSAEFPKEGPSILRIQQVVRGDSAAYFCASSPRTVEAFFGQGTRLTVV.

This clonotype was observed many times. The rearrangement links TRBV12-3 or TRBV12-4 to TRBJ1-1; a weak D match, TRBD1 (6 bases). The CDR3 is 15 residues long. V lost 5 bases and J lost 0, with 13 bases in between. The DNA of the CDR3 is TGTGCCAGCAGTCCCGACAGGTCCATGAACACTGAAGCTTTCTTT. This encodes CASSPDRSMNTEAFF.

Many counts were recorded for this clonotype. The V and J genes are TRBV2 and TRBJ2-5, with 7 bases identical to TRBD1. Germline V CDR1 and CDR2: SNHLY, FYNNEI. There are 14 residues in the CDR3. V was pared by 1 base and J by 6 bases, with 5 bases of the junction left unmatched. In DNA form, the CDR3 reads TGTGCCAGCAGTGAAGGAGAGGGGGCGAAGACCCAGTACTTC. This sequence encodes CASSEGEGAKTQYF.

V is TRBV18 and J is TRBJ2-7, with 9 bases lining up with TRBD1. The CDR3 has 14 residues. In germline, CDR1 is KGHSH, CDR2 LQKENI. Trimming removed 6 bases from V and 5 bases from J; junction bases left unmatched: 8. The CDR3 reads CASSEGQGGNEQYF. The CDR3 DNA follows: TGTGCCAGCTCCGAGGGACAGGGTGGCAACGAGCAGTACTTC.

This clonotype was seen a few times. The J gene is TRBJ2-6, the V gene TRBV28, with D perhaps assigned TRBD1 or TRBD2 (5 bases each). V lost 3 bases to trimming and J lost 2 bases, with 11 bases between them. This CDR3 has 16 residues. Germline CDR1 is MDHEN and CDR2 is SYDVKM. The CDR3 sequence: CASSLTGAAGANVLTF. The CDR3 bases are TGTGCCAGCAGTTTGACCGGGGCTGCTGGGGCCAACGTCCTGACTTTC.

The DNA for the CDR3 is TGTGCCAGCAGCTTAGCGGCGGACGAGAACACTGAAGCTTTCTTT. It codes for CASSLAADENTEAFF. J is TRBJ1-1 and V is TRBV7-9; no definite D call. CDR3 size: 15 residues. Trimming took off 0 bases at V and 1 base at J, with 9 bases between the two ends. Germline CDR1 and CDR2: SEHNR and FQNEAQ (reference sequence).

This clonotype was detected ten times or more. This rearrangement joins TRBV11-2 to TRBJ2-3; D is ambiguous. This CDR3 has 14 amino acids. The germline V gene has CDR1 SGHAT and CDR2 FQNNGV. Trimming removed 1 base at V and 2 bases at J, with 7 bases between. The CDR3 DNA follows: TGTGCCAGCAGCTTAGTATCCCACACAGATACGCAGTATTTT. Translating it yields CASSLVSHTDTQYF.

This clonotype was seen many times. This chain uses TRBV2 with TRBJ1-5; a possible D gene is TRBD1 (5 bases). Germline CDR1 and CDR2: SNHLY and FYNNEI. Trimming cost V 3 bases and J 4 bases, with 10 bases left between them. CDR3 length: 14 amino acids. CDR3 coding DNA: TGTGCCAGCAGTGACGGGGAGGGGAATCAGCCCCAGCATTTT. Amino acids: CASSDGEGNQPQHF.

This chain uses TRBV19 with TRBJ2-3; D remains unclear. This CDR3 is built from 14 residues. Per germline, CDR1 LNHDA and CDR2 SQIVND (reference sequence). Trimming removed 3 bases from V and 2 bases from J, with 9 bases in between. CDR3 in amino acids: CASSIETFTDTQYF. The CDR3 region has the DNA TGTGCCAGTAGTATCGAGACTTTCACAGATACGCAGTATTTT.

DNA for the CDR3: TGTGCTAGTGGTTCGAATAGCAATGAGCAGTTCTTC. It codes for CASGSNSNEQFF. The J gene is TRBJ2-1, the V gene TRBV12-5, with D unresolved. CDR3 length: 12 residues. Trimming shortened V by 4 bases and J by 6 bases, and 7 bases separated the two germline ends. Per the germline V gene, CDR1 is LGHNT and CDR2 is FRNRAP.

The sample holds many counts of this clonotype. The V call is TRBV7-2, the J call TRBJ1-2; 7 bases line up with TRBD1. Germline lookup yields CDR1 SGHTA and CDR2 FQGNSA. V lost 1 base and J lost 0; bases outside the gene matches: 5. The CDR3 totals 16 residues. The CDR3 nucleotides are TGTGCCAGCAGCTTAGTGGGGACAGTTTCTAACTATGGCTACACCTTC. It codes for CASSLVGTVSNYGYTF.

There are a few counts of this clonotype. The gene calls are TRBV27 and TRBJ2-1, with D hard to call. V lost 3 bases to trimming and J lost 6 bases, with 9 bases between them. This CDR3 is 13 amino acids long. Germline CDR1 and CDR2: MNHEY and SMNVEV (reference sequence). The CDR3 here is CASSLGAVNEQFF. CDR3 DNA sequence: TGTGCCAGCAGTTTGGGCGCCGTCAATGAGCAGTTCTTC.

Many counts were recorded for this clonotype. The CDR3 DNA is TGTGCCAGCAGTCCAACTAGAGATACGCAGTATTTT. This codes for CASSPTRDTQYF. The V call is TRBV27, the J call TRBJ2-3; weak D call: TRBD2 (5 bases). CDR3 length: 12 amino acids. Germline V gene sequence: CDR1 MNHEY, CDR2 SMNVEV (reference sequence). Between the trimmed V and J ends, which lost 5 bases and 5 bases, there was a span of 8 bases.

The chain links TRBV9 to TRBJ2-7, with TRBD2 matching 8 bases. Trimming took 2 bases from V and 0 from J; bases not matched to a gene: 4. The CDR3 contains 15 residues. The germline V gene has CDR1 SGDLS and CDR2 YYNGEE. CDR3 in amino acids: CASSVVAGSSYEQYF. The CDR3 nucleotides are TGTGCCAGCAGCGTGGTAGCGGGGAGCTCCTACGAGCAGTACTTC.

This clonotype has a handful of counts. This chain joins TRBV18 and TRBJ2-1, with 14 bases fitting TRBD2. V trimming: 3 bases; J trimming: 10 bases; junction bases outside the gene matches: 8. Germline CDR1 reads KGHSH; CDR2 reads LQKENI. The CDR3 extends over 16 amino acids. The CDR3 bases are TGTGCCAGCTCACCCCAGACTAGCGGGAGGGCGGAAGAGCAGTTCTTC. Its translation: CASSPQTSGRAEEQFF.

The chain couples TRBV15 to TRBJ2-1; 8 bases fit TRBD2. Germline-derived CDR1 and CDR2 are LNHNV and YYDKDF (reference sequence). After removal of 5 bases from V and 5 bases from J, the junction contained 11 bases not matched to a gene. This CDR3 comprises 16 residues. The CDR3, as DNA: TGTGCCACCAGCGGGAGAGCGGGAGTAGGCAACAATGAGCAGTTCTTC. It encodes CATSGRAGVGNNEQFF.

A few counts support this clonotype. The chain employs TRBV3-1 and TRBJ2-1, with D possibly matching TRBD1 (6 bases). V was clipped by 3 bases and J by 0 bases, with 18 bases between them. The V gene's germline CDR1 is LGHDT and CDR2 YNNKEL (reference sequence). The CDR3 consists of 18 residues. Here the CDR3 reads CASSHLKQGGSSYNEQFF. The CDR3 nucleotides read TGTGCCAGCAGCCACTTAAAACAGGGTGGGAGCTCCTACAATGAGCAGTTCTTC.

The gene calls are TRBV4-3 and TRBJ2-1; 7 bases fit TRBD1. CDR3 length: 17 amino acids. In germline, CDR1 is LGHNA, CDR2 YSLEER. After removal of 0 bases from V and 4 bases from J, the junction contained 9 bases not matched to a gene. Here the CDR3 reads CASSQDRWDSPYNEQFF. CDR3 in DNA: TGCGCCAGCAGCCAAGATCGGTGGGACAGCCCTTACAATGAGCAGTTCTTC.

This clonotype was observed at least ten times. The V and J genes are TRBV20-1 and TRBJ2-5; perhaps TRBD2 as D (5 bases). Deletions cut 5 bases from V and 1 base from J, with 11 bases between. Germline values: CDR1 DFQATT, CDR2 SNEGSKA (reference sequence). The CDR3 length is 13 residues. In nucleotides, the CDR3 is TGCAGTGCTCCCGGACTTTCCCAAGAGACCCAGTACTTC. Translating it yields CSAPGLSQETQYF.

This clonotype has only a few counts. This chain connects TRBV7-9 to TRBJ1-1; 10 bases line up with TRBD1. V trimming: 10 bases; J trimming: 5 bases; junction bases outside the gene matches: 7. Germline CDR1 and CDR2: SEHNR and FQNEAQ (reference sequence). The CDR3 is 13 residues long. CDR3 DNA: TGTGCCACCCATTCGGACAGGGGGACTGAAGCTTTCTTT. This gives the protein CATHSDRGTEAFF.